The present entry profiles one T cell receptor (beta chain) with its context. No antigen is known for it. Base qualities are not at hand, and no much larger clone is one base apart. Donors formed part of the validation cohort, which comprised about 120 subjects and was distinct from the first cohort of roughly 600 subjects. This entry comes from a study of cytomegalovirus exposure and HLA in healthy donors listed by TCRdb under 2017. In the study overall: A later analysis indicated that the 95 to 150 validation repertoires were generated on the platform also employed for the 700 or so repertoires of the first cohort. The aim of the study was to test whether cataloging public T cell receptors could identify signatures of past pathogen exposure. A separate validation cohort of about 110 different subjects was used in addition to the 666-subject first cohort. The study combined high-throughput TCR immunosequencing, statistical association of individual TCRs with disease status, and machine learning to predict cytomegalovirus infection status. General study outcomes and caveats: The authors suggested that the approach could potentially be generalized to other disease states and immunological phenotypes. A few of the identified cytomegalovirus-associated TCR beta chains were confirmed in vitro to be specific for cytomegalovirus antigens. All 120 or so repertoires were used to score co-occurrence in the validation cohort in a later analysis, because that analysis had no HLA typing for the cohort. Across donors, most TCR sequences were observed very rarely, whereas some public TCRs were present in many individuals. The classifier was reported to diagnose cytomegalovirus status with high specificity and sensitivity in both the original and validation cohorts. Of the cluster scores, 85% to 95% were above 0 in a later analysis, which found that TCRs clustered in the first cohort also tended to co-occur in the 130 or so validation repertoires. A total of 150 or so TCR beta chains were listed by the study as associated with cytomegalovirus.

The CDR3 spans 12 residues, from the cysteine through the phenylalanine. Only the CDR3 region is kept as DNA, spanning 36 bases read in frame from base 1. The germline V gene provides CDR1 MGHDK and CDR2 SYGVNS. The trim is 5 bases for V and 1 base for J, with a gap of 5 bases between the germline ends. The protocol used for the library was the immunoSEQ multiplex PCR assay. From the authors' description of their analysis: A statistical classification framework was built for diagnosing cytomegalovirus status from the catalog of TCR beta chain sequences. TCRdb holds this immuneACCESS table with in-frame rearrangements only. Some clones are missing; in checked studies, unresolved V genes explain under half, and the rest has no known cause. V and J calls and clone size follow that table, whereas D and trimming were derived from the DNA. The sample table shows 150,000 or so clones, and about 87% are seen once. The ten largest account for 5.5% to 7% of the sample.

Sequencing input: PBMCs. This TCR was recovered from a woman aged 25 to 39 in good health and CMV-seropositive. The sequence joins TRBV25-1 to TRBJ2-5; TRBD2 is a possible D gene, resting on 5 matching bases. The CDR3 amino acid sequence is: CASSRGQETQYF. DNA sequence: TGTGCCAGCAGTCGGGGCCAAGAGACCCAGTACTTC.